These 15 T cell receptor beta chains originate from one sample sequenced in a study of T cells after yellow fever vaccination. TCRdb itself ran the 5' RACE reads through MiXCR, one entry per CDR3 protein. There are some 400,000 distinct CDR3 sequences in the sample; under 20% occur only once, and 18% lies in the top ten. Sequencing used PBMCs, obtained before the yellow fever booster vaccination. These receptors were taken from a young man who received the YFV17D yellow fever vaccine.

Only a few counts were recorded for this clonotype. V and J are TRBV20-1 and TRBJ2-3; 11 bases are shared with TRBD1. This CDR3 comprises 16 residues. J was trimmed by 4 bases and V by 0 bases; bases with no gene match: 6. CDR1 and CDR2 (germline): DFQATT, SNEGSKA (reference sequence). CDR3 sequence reads: CSARDPGTGGADTQYF. For the CDR3, the DNA is TGCAGTGCTAGAGACCCCGGGACAGGGGGAGCAGATACGCAGTATTTT.

The gene calls are TRBV5-5 and TRBJ2-5; D gene unclear. The CDR3 is made up of 14 amino acids. V lost 2 bases, J lost 0 bases, and 8 bases lay in between. CDR1 is SGHKS, CDR2 YYEKEE, per germline (reference sequence). CDR3 in amino acids: CASSFFQHQETQYF. In nucleotides, the CDR3 is TGTGCCAGCAGCTTTTTTCAGCACCAAGAGACCCAGTACTTC.

The V call is TRBV6-5, the J call TRBJ2-1; D not certain. The V gene lost 3 bases and the J gene lost 5 bases, with 5 bases spanning the gap. The CDR3 sequence is 12 residues long. Per germline, CDR1 MNHEY and CDR2 SVGAGI. The CDR3 spells CASSYTDNEQFF. The DNA for the CDR3 is TGTGCCAGCAGTTATACTGACAATGAGCAGTTCTTC.

This clonotype has only a few counts. This sequence joins TRBV20-1 and TRBJ1-4; a weak D match, TRBD1 (5 bases). CDR1 and CDR2 (germline): DFQATT, SNEGSKA (reference sequence). The length of the CDR3 is 14 residues. V lost 1 base and J 7 bases, leaving 13 bases between the germline ends. The CDR3 here is CSARGGPGSEKLFF. The DNA for the CDR3 is TGCAGTGCTAGAGGGGGACCCGGGAGTGAAAAACTGTTTTTT.

The rearrangement links TRBV11-2 to TRBJ2-2, with D perhaps matching TRBD1 (5 bases). V was clipped by 5 bases and J by 2 bases, with 18 bases between them. This CDR3 region has 17 residues. In germline, CDR1 is SGHAT, CDR2 FQNNGV. CDR3 protein: CASSRTLDSLNTGELFF. CDR3 sequence (DNA): TGTGCCAGCAGCCGAACCTTAGACAGCCTAAACACCGGGGAGCTGTTTTTT. The full variable domain, its missing parts supplied by reference TRBV11-2 and TRBJ2-2, is EAGVAQSPRYKIIEKRQSVAFWCNPISGHATLYWYQQILGQGPKLLIQFQNNGVVDDSQLPKDRFSAERLKGVDSTLKIQPAKLEDSAVYLCASSRTLDSLNTGELFFGEGSRLTVL.

This clonotype was observed a handful of times. The chain is built from TRBV20-1 and TRBJ1-2; D is ambiguous. Germline-derived CDR1 and CDR2 are DFQATT and SNEGSKA (reference sequence). Trimming pared 2 bases from V and 2 bases from J, leaving 12 bases between. The CDR3 consists of 14 residues. The CDR3 spells CSARRAGENYGYTF. The CDR3 region has the DNA TGCAGTGCTAGACGGGCCGGAGAGAACTATGGCTACACCTTC.

The V gene is TRBV7-2, the J gene TRBJ1-5, with 7 bases fitting TRBD1. Per germline, CDR1 SGHTA and CDR2 FQGNSA. J gave up 5 bases and V 5 bases, and 6 bases lay outside the gene matches. The CDR3 is 14 residues long. The CDR3 spells CASSLDRDYQPQHF. As DNA, the CDR3 is TGTGCCAGCAGCCTAGACAGGGATTATCAGCCCCAGCATTTT.

The chain uses TRBV7-6 and TRBJ2-3; the D is unclear. Looked up from germline, CDR1 is SGHVS and CDR2 is FNYEAQ. Between the trimmed V and J ends, which lost 4 bases and 4 bases, there was a span of 15 bases. The CDR3 runs to 15 residues. The CDR3 DNA is TGTGCCAGCAGCTCGGACGGGTTCGTAGCAGATACGCAGTATTTT. It specifies CASSSDGFVADTQYF.

This clonotype was counted between two and nine times. The rearrangement joins TRBV4-3 to TRBJ2-5; D might be TRBD1 or TRBD2, each matching 6 bases. The CDR3 contains 14 residues. Germline CDR1 LGHNA, CDR2 YSLEER. The V end was cut by 4 bases, the J end by 9 bases, with 18 bases between. The CDR3 DNA follows: TGCGCCAGCAGCCGAGCCGGGGGCTCTCCAGCCCAGTACTTC. This gives the protein CASSRAGGSPAQYF.

V gene TRBV4-1 combines with J gene TRBJ2-5; 9 positions agree with TRBD2. Germline CDR1 MGHRA, CDR2 YSYEKL. The CDR3 spans 15 residues. V was clipped by 3 bases and J by 5 bases; unmatched bases: 7. The CDR3 DNA is TGCGCCAGCAGCCAGAGAGGGACTAGCCACGAGACCCAGTACTTC. As protein: CASSQRGTSHETQYF.

This rearrangement joins TRBV6-5 to TRBJ2-7; the match to TRBD1 covers 9 bases. Germline assignment: CDR1 MNHEY and CDR2 SVGAGI. The V gene end was trimmed by 3 bases and the J gene end by 2 bases; junction bases not matched to a gene: 11. The CDR3 spans 17 residues. The CDR3 DNA sequence: TGTGCCAGCAGTTATTACCCGGGACAGGGAAATACCTACGAGCAGTACTTC. Translating gives CASSYYPGQGNTYEQYF.

This clonotype came up a few times. This chain joins TRBV20-1 and TRBJ2-5; perhaps TRBD1 as D (6 bases). This CDR3 has 12 residues. The germline V gene has CDR1 DFQATT and CDR2 SNEGSKA (reference sequence). The CDR3 spells CSPRTAQETQYF. CDR3 DNA: TGCAGCCCGAGGACAGCACAAGAGACCCAGTACTTC.

This chain uses TRBV7-9 with TRBJ2-2, with D unresolved. The CDR3 is 15 residues long. V lost 5 bases to trimming and J lost 3 bases, with 13 bases between them. Germline V lookup: CDR1 SEHNR, CDR2 FQNEAQ (reference sequence). The CDR3 protein is CASSLRTDYTGELFF. The CDR3 nucleotides read TGTGCCAGCAGCCTCAGGACCGACTACACCGGGGAGCTGTTTTTT.

This clonotype was observed many times. This chain links TRBV6-5 with TRBJ2-7, with 8 bases that match TRBD1. Trimming at V came to 6 bases and at J to 4 bases, leaving 8 bases not matched to a gene. The germline gives CDR1 MNHEY, CDR2 SVGAGI. The CDR3 sequence is 14 residues long. CDR3 sequence (DNA): TGTGCCAGCAGCCAGACAGGGGTTAGGTACGAGCAGTACTTC. This encodes CASSQTGVRYEQYF.

The table lists this clonotype with a few counts. This chain uses TRBV15 with TRBJ1-1, with D uncertain. The V end lost 0 bases, the J end lost 0 bases, and 8 bases lay between the germline ends. From germline, CDR1 is LNHNV and CDR2 YYDKDF (reference sequence). The CDR3 has 15 amino acids. Here the CDR3 DNA reads TGTGCCACCAGCAGAGATGCTGGGATGAACACTGAAGCTTTCTTT. Protein product: CATSRDAGMNTEAFF.